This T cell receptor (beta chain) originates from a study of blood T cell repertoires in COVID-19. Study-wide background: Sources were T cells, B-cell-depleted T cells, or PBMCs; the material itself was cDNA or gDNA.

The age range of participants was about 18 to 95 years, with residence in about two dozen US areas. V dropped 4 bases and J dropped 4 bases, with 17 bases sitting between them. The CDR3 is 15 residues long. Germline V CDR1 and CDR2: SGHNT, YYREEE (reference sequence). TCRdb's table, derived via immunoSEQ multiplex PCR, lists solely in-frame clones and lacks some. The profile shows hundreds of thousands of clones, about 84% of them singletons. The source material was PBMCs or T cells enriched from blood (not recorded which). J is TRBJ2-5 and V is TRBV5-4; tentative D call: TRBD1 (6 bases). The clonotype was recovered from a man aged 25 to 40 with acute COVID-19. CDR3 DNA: TGTGCCAGCAGCGAAGACCCGGGACAAAGAGAGACCCAGTACTTC. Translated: CASSEDPGQRETQYF.